The T cell receptor (beta chain) under discussion was sequenced for a study of T-cell reconstitution after alpha-beta-depleted transplantation in children. General study findings and limits: Surviving recipient T cells and thymic progenitors accounted for the high day-60 TCRbeta diversity observed in some patients. T-cell counts and diversity were attributed mostly to newly produced T cells one year after transplant.

Preparing the TCRbeta library involved the use of unique molecular identifiers. TCRdb recomputed calls from the PCR reads with MiXCR, one row per CDR3 protein. The data contain hundreds of thousands of distinct CDR3 sequences, 10% to 15% of them singletons. The CDR3 loop spans 15 amino acids. Trimming shortened V by 0 bases and J by 0 bases, and 10 bases separated the two germline ends. Germline CDR1 and CDR2: SGDLS and YYNGEE. This clonotype has at least ten counts. The antigen is unknown. This sample comprised PBMCs, mostly from graft donor cells, obtained 360 days after TCRalphabeta/CD19-depleted stem cell transplant. The TCR sequence derives from a male patient under 18 who had a stem cell transplant for acute myeloid leukemia, so the T cells may come from the graft donor. The rearrangement joins TRBV9 to TRBJ2-7, with D uncertain. The CDR3 sequence is CASSVAYPSSYEQYF. CDR3 in DNA: TGTGCCAGCAGCGTAGCCTACCCTTCCTCCTACGAGCAGTACTTC.